This T cell receptor beta chain was found in a study of CD8+ T cells in alopecia areata. Study overall: The drug, tofacitinib, lasted 6 to 18 months, followed by 6 months off drug. Scoring of treated patients' severity used the percentage of affected scalp area. Study-level points and caveats: Treatment with tofacitinib significantly lowered scalp clonality and reduced expanded CD8+ clones among the top 100.

Investigators isolated RNA and reverse transcribed it into cDNA to act as the sequencing template. Sequenced by immunoSEQ multiplex PCR; TCRdb stores in-frame clones only, minus some. The table shows approximately 210,000 clones, with 64% occurring only once. The ends were cut back, 4 bases at V and 1 base at J, with 16 bases in the middle. Germline V gene lookup returns CDR1 GTSNPN and CDR2 SVGIG (reference sequence). This CDR3 is built from 15 residues. Only a few counts were recorded for this clone. The antigen is unknown. Treatment denoted: oral pan-JAK inhibitor, 5-10 mg twice daily. The V gene is TRBV30, the J gene TRBJ1-1; TRBD1 is a possible D gene (5 bases). The specimen comprised CD4+ T cells sorted from blood, sampled at week 4, from a patient treated with tofacitinib. This clonotype was sampled from a human donor with alopecia areata. The CDR3 nucleotides are TGTGCCTGGATCCCCTGGGCAGGGCGGAACACTGAAGCTTTCTTT. Its translation: CAWIPWAGRNTEAFF.